Listed here are 32 T cell receptor beta chains from one sample, sequenced in a study of blood T cell repertoires in COVID-19. The method was immunoSEQ multiplex PCR; TCRdb's version includes in-frame clones alone and lacks a portion of them. The sample contains about 300,000 clones, around 90% of which appear only once. What was sequenced was peripheral blood. The receptors were gathered from a man between 18 and 35 years old with active or convalescent COVID-19.

This CDR3 is CASSEVVQGGNQPQHF. The CDR3 nucleotides are TGTGCCAGCAGTGAAGTCGTCCAGGGGGGAAATCAGCCCCAGCATTTT. V and J are TRBV6-1 and TRBJ1-5; 7 positions agree with TRBD1. CDR1 is MNHNS, CDR2 SASEGT, per germline. After removal of 1 base from V and 4 bases from J, the junction contained 7 bases not matched to a gene. This CDR3 is 16 amino acids long.

This chain joins TRBV20-1 and TRBJ1-3; 7 nucleotides align to TRBD1. Trimming took 3 bases from V and 2 from J; bases not matched to a gene: 4. Germline loops: CDR1 DFQATT, CDR2 SNEGSKA (reference sequence). This CDR3 region has 14 residues. CDR3 in DNA: TGCAGTGCTAGTACCGGGACAGCTGGAAACACCATATATTTT. Its protein product is CSASTGTAGNTIYF.

For the CDR3, the DNA is TGCGCCAGCAGCCAAGCCACCGGGGGCGAGCAGTACTTC. It codes for CASSQATGGEQYF. The chain carries TRBV4-1 and TRBJ2-7; TRBD2 is a possible D gene (6 bases). Looked up from germline, CDR1 is MGHRA and CDR2 is YSYEKL. The CDR3 spans 13 residues. V was cut by 1 base and J by 6 bases, with 10 bases left in between.

This clone is a singleton in its sample. This chain uses TRBV6-5 with TRBJ2-4; D gene uncertain. Trimming removed 10 bases at V and 0 bases at J, with 7 bases between. Germline V gene sequence: CDR1 MNHEY, CDR2 SVGAGI. The CDR3 covers 12 residues. CDR3 coding DNA: TGTGCCATCCTTAGAGCCAAAAACATTCAGTACTTC. Translation: CAILRAKNIQYF.

J is TRBJ2-2 and V is TRBV5-1; 8 bases match TRBD1. Germline values: CDR1 SGHRS, CDR2 YFSETQ. The CDR3 is made up of 16 amino acids. The V segment lost 4 bases and the J segment 4 bases; nucleotides outside the gene matches: 9. The CDR3, as DNA: TGCGCCAGCAGCCTGGCAGGGGGCGTTAGCACCGGGGAGCTGTTTTTT. Amino acid sequence: CASSLAGGVSTGELFF.

This chain links TRBV18 with TRBJ2-7; 7 bases map to TRBD2. Germline CDR1 reads KGHSH; CDR2 reads LQKENI. Trimming cost V 3 bases and J 0 bases; bases outside gene matches: 5. CDR3 length equals 15 residues. The CDR3 nucleotides are TGTGCCAGCTCACCTGGACTAGTATCCTCCTACGAGCAGTACTTC. It translates to CASSPGLVSSYEQYF.

V and J are TRBV5-6 and TRBJ1-3, with D possibly matching TRBD1 (6 bases). CDR1 and CDR2 (germline): SGHDT, YYEEEE. CDR3 length equals 14 residues. Trimming took off 2 bases at V and 2 bases at J, with 8 bases between the two ends. CDR3 DNA sequence: TGTGCCAGCAGCTTAGGGGGGGCTGGAAACACCATATATTTT. Residues: CASSLGGAGNTIYF.

The V call is TRBV5-1, the J call TRBJ2-1; D is perhaps TRBD2 (6 bases). This CDR3 contains 16 residues. The ends were cut back, 0 bases at V and 5 bases at J, with 15 bases in the middle. Germline V gene lookup returns CDR1 SGHRS and CDR2 YFSETQ. This CDR3 is CASSLGAGGAHNEQFF. The CDR3 DNA sequence: TGCGCCAGCAGCTTGGGGGCGGGCGGGGCCCACAATGAGCAGTTCTTC.

This sequence joins TRBV9 and TRBJ2-1; D is undetermined. Trimming pared 7 bases from V and 8 bases from J, leaving 10 bases between. Germline lookup yields CDR1 SGDLS and CDR2 YYNGEE. The CDR3 is 11 residues long. The CDR3 coding sequence is TGTGCCAGCGGGCAGGTGGATGAGCAGTTCTTC. The encoded protein is CASGQVDEQFF.

CDR3 DNA sequence: TGTGCCAGCACAGGCGACACCGGGGAGCTGTTTTTT. It codes for CASTGDTGELFF. The V call is TRBV28, the J call TRBJ2-2; D is undetermined. CDR1 is MDHEN and CDR2 is SYDVKM in the germline V gene. The CDR3 runs 12 residues. V lost 7 bases and J lost 3, with 6 bases in between.

This clone was seen once. The rearrangement joins TRBV10-1 to TRBJ2-3, with D perhaps TRBD1 (5 bases). The V end was cut by 2 bases, the J end by 2 bases, with 17 bases between. Per the germline V gene, CDR1 is WNHNN and CDR2 is SYGVQD (reference sequence). There are 17 residues in the CDR3. In DNA form, the CDR3 reads TGCGCCAGCAGTGAGGAGCCGCAGGGTCCCTACACAGATACGCAGTATTTT. This gives the protein CASSEEPQGPYTDTQYF.

This clone was found a few times. Within the sample, other DNA sequences also encode this same CDR3. Here the CDR3 reads CASSDQRSSGNTIYF. The DNA for the CDR3 is TGTGCCAGCAGTGACCAGCGAAGCTCTGGAAACACCATATATTTT. This chain connects TRBV2 to TRBJ1-3; D unresolved. The germline gives CDR1 SNHLY, CDR2 FYNNEI. Deletions cut 3 bases from V and 0 bases from J, with 9 bases between. This CDR3 has 15 residues.

V usage is TRBV29-1 and J usage is TRBJ2-4, with D possibly matching TRBD2 (5 bases). Trimming took 4 bases from V and 2 from J, leaving 12 bases between them. Germline V gene lookup returns CDR1 SQVTM and CDR2 ANQGSEA. The CDR3 consists of 14 residues. CDR3: CSVVVGASKNIQYF. Here the CDR3 DNA reads TGCAGCGTTGTAGTGGGAGCGTCCAAAAACATTCAGTACTTC. The full variable domain, in which reference TRBV29-1 and TRBJ2-4 provide the parts outside the CDR3, is SAVISQKPSRDICQRGTSLTIQCQVDSQVTMMFWYRQQPGQSLTLIATANQGSEATYESGFVIDKFPISRPNLTFSTLTVSNMSPEDSSIYLCSVVVGASKNIQYFGAGTRLSVL.

V usage is TRBV4-1 and J usage is TRBJ2-7; TRBD1 might be the D (5 bases). From germline, CDR1 is MGHRA and CDR2 YSYEKL. V lost 5 bases and J 3 bases, leaving 23 bases between the germline ends. CDR3 size: 17 residues. The CDR3 DNA sequence: TGCGCCAGCAGCGCTCGATCAGGACAAGGCTATCGCTACGAGCAGTACTTC. It is translated as CASSARSGQGYRYEQYF.

V and J are TRBV6-6 and TRBJ2-3; 10 bases are a match to TRBD1. Germline-derived CDR1 and CDR2 are MNHNY and SVGAGI (reference sequence). The CDR3 runs to 15 residues. J was trimmed by 2 bases and V by 4 bases; bases with no gene match: 3. As DNA, the CDR3 is TGTGCCAGCAGTTTCCGACAGGGGGCCACAGATACGCAGTATTTT. Amino acids: CASSFRQGATDTQYF.

The J gene is TRBJ2-2, the V gene TRBV9; TRBD2 might be the D (6 bases). Germline loops: CDR1 SGDLS, CDR2 YYNGEE. The V gene lost 4 bases and the J gene lost 5 bases, with 15 bases spanning the gap. CDR3 length equals 15 residues. The CDR3 nucleotides read TGTGCCAGCAGCCTTGGGGGGTCTCGGACCGGGGAGCTGTTTTTT. Protein: CASSLGGSRTGELFF.

The J gene is TRBJ1-5, the V gene TRBV19; D ambiguous. V dropped 3 bases and J dropped 0 bases, with 9 bases sitting between them. CDR1 is LNHDA and CDR2 is SQIVND in the germline V gene (reference sequence). CDR3 size: 15 residues. CDR3 amino acids: CASSMSGNSNQPQHF. The CDR3 DNA reads TGTGCCAGTAGTATGTCCGGTAATAGCAATCAGCCCCAGCATTTT.

Points on this clone: Other DNA sequences in this sample translate to the same CDR3. The chain couples TRBV7-9 to TRBJ2-7; 10 nucleotides line up with TRBD1. Germline V gene sequence: CDR1 SEHNR, CDR2 FQNEAQ (reference sequence). The CDR3 extends over 14 amino acids. Losses at the gene ends were 0 bases for V and 5 bases for J; bases not matched to a gene: 1. The CDR3 here is CASSLAGTGDEQYF. Here the CDR3 DNA reads TGTGCCAGCAGCTTAGCGGGGACAGGGGACGAGCAGTACTTC.

CDR3 loop: CASSLFWTGDGYTF. The DNA of the CDR3 is TGTGCCAGCAGTTTATTCTGGACAGGGGATGGCTACACCTTC. The chain combines TRBV27 with TRBJ1-2, with 9 bases matching TRBD1. The CDR3 is 14 residues long. The V segment lost 1 base and the J segment 6 bases; nucleotides outside the gene matches: 3. The V gene's germline CDR1 is MNHEY and CDR2 SMNVEV (reference sequence).

The gene calls are TRBV18 and TRBJ1-1; 7 bases map to TRBD1. The germline gives CDR1 KGHSH, CDR2 LQKENI. The V segment lost 1 base and the J segment 3 bases; nucleotides outside the gene matches: 2. This CDR3 is built from 14 residues. The CDR3 loop is CASSPQGQHTEAFF. The CDR3 nucleotides are TGTGCCAGCTCACCACAGGGACAGCACACTGAAGCTTTCTTT.

The rearrangement joins TRBV5-4 to TRBJ2-3, with a possible D match to TRBD2 (7 bases). The ends were cut back, 3 bases at V and 3 bases at J, with 14 bases in the middle. Germline-derived CDR1 and CDR2 are SGHNT and YYREEE (reference sequence). The CDR3 loop spans 15 amino acids. The CDR3 bases are TGTGCCAGCAGCTCGTGGGGGGGCCGGACAGATACGCAGTATTTT. As protein: CASSSWGGRTDTQYF.

The V call is TRBV5-1, the J call TRBJ2-1; D possibly corresponds to TRBD2 (6 bases). Germline CDR1 SGHRS, CDR2 YFSETQ. The CDR3 covers 13 residues. V lost 3 bases to trimming and J lost 8 bases, with 12 bases between them. CDR3 amino acids: CASSSGSVDEQFF. CDR3 coding DNA: TGCGCCAGCAGCTCCGGGAGTGTCGATGAGCAGTTCTTC.

This chain uses TRBV18 with TRBJ1-2; 7 bases are shared with TRBD1. V gave up 6 bases and J gave up 7 bases; unmatched junction bases: 5. This CDR3 comprises 12 residues. CDR1 and CDR2 (germline): KGHSH, LQKENI. The CDR3 DNA follows: TGTGCCAGCTCCCAAGACAGGGTTGGCTACACCTTC. Its translation: CASSQDRVGYTF.

This chain uses TRBV19 with TRBJ1-4; possible D gene TRBD1, 5 bases. Germline values: CDR1 LNHDA, CDR2 SQIVND (reference sequence). Trimming took 7 bases from V and 7 from J, leaving 22 bases between them. The CDR3 is 16 amino acids. This CDR3 reads CASTTRYRNDGEKLFF. In nucleotides, the CDR3 is TGTGCCAGTACCACTCGGTACAGGAACGATGGTGAAAAACTGTTTTTT. The variable domain in full, completed from reference TRBV19 and TRBJ1-4, reads DGGITQSPKYLFRKEGQNVTLSCEQNLNHDAMYWYRQDPGQGLRLIYYSQIVNDFQKGDIAEGYSVSREKKESFPLTVTSAQKNPTAFYLCASTTRYRNDGEKLFFGSGTQLSVL.

The chain links TRBV6-2 or TRBV6-3 to TRBJ2-1; D gene ambiguous. The CDR3 has 16 residues. Trimming stripped 2 bases from V and 0 bases from J, with 11 bases between. Germline loops: CDR1 MNHEY, CDR2 SVGEGT. DNA of the CDR3: TGTGCCAGCAGTTACAGAACGGGTCTCTCCTACAATGAGCAGTTCTTC. It translates to CASSYRTGLSYNEQFF.

The rearrangement uses TRBV5-1 and TRBJ2-3; no reliable D call. Trimming removed 0 bases at V and 4 bases at J, with 12 bases between. CDR3 length: 15 amino acids. Germline CDR1 and CDR2: SGHRS and YFSETQ. CDR3 protein: CASSLGPLEADTQYF. The DNA for the CDR3 is TGCGCCAGCAGCTTGGGGCCCCTCGAGGCAGATACGCAGTATTTT.

This chain links TRBV3-1 (or the pseudogene TRBV3-2) with TRBJ2-2; D is uncertain. The CDR3 runs to 15 residues. Germline lookup yields CDR1 LGHDT and CDR2 YNNKEL (reference sequence). The V gene lost 4 bases and the J gene lost 4 bases, with 13 bases spanning the gap. The CDR3 sequence is CASSPPRVSTGELFF. The CDR3 DNA follows: TGTGCCAGCAGCCCCCCGCGTGTTAGCACCGGGGAGCTGTTTTTT.

CDR3 region: CASSPGGNQPQHF. DNA of the CDR3: TGTGCCAGCTCACCGGGAGGCAATCAGCCCCAGCATTTT. The chain combines TRBV18 with TRBJ1-5, with D hard to call. V lost 3 bases, J lost 2 bases, and 5 bases lay in between. Germline values: CDR1 KGHSH, CDR2 LQKENI. There are 13 residues in the CDR3.

The chain carries TRBV27 and TRBJ2-1; D is possibly TRBD2 (6 bases). This CDR3 spans 14 amino acids. V was pared by 3 bases and J by 8 bases, with 14 bases between. Germline CDR1 reads MNHEY; CDR2 reads SMNVEV (reference sequence). The CDR3 DNA reads as TGTGCCAGCAGTTTCGGCGGGATTGGTTATGAGCAGTTCTTC. Residues: CASSFGGIGYEQFF.

The chain combines TRBV4-1 with TRBJ2-7, with no clear D. Germline values: CDR1 MGHRA, CDR2 YSYEKL. Trimming pared 1 base from V and 2 bases from J, leaving 12 bases between. CDR3 size: 15 residues. The CDR3 loop is CASSQGADPTYEQYF. CDR3 sequence (DNA): TGCGCCAGCAGCCAAGGGGCTGATCCTACCTACGAGCAGTACTTC.

The chain combines TRBV5-6 with TRBJ2-7; 10 nucleotides line up with TRBD1. Germline trimming cut 3 bases from V and 7 bases from J; bases unmatched to any gene: 10. Looked up from germline, CDR1 is SGHDT and CDR2 is YYEEEE. CDR3 length: 15 amino acids. The CDR3: CASSYDRGLAYEQYF. The CDR3 region has the DNA TGTGCCAGCAGCTATGACAGGGGGCTCGCGTATGAGCAGTACTTC.

The genes are TRBV4-1 and TRBJ1-5; D possibly corresponds to TRBD1 (5 bases). The V gene lost 4 bases and the J gene lost 4 bases, with 17 bases spanning the gap. The germline V gene encodes CDR1 MGHRA and CDR2 YSYEKL. This CDR3 is 16 amino acids long. In nucleotides, the CDR3 is TGCGCCAGCAGCCCCCGTCCGGGGGTGGGTAATCAGCCCCAGCATTTT. The encoded protein is CASSPRPGVGNQPQHF.